This TCR beta chain was profiled in a study of blood T cell repertoires in COVID-19. On the study more broadly: The United States, Italy and Spain were the sources of the acute and convalescent COVID-19 samples. Sources were T cells, B-cell-depleted T cells, or PBMCs; the material itself was cDNA or gDNA.

Original handling: Nucleated cell number was recorded as an estimate derived from reference gene primer amplification. The assay was immunoSEQ multiplex PCR, and TCRdb's table has in-frame clones only and misses some. Clone size and the V and J calls come from that table; the DNA yielded D and trimming. The sample contains approximately 27,000 clones, 85% to 90% of which appear only once. V lost 6 bases, J lost 10 bases, and 12 bases lay in between. The CDR3 is made up of 10 amino acids. Germline CDR1 and CDR2: SQVTM and ANQGSEA. This clone was counted a few times. Sequencing was performed on peripheral blood. The receptor's source is a human donor with acute or convalescent COVID-19. The donor label of this sample is uncertain. The rearrangement links TRBV29-1 to TRBJ1-2; D is possibly TRBD1 (6 bases). CDR3 region: CSVMDSNYTF. CDR3 DNA sequence: TGCAGCGTGATGGACAGCAACTACACCTTC.